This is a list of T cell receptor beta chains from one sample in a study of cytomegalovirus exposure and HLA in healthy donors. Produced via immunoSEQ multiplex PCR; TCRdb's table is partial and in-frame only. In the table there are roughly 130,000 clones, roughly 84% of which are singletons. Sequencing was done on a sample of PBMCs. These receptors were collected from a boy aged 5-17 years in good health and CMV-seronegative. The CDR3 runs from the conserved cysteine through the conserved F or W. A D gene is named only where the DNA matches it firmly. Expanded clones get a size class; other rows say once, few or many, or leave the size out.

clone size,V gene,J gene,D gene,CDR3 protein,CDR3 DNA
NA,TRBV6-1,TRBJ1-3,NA,CASSDSRNTIYF,TGTGCCAGCAGTGATTCTAGGAACACCATATATTTT
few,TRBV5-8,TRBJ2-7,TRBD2,CAGGGQEQYF,TGTGCCGGGGGAGGGCAAGAGCAGTACTTC
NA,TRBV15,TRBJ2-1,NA,CATSRDTGTPYNEQFF,TGTGCCACCAGCAGAGATACGGGGACACCCTACAATGAGCAGTTCTTC
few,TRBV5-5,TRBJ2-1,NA,CASRFRLPEGDEQFF,TGTGCCAGCAGGTTCAGACTCCCCGAGGGGGATGAGCAGTTCTTC
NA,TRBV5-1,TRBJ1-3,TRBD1,CASSPGTGRNSGNTIYF,TGCGCCAGCAGCCCAGGGACAGGGCGGAACTCTGGAAACACCATATATTTT
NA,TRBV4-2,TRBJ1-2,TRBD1,CASSHPGQGAYGYTF,TGTGCCAGCAGCCATCCCGGACAGGGTGCCTATGGCTACACCTTC
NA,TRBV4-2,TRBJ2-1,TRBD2,CASSQDQASGGLEQFF,TGTGCCAGCAGCCAAGATCAAGCTAGCGGGGGTCTTGAGCAGTTCTTC
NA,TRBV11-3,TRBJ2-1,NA,CASTARSGEQFF,TGTGCCAGCACCGCGAGGAGTGGTGAGCAGTTCTTC
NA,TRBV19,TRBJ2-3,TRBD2,CASSLPGGADTQYF,TGTGCCAGTAGTCTACCGGGGGGGGCCGATACGCAGTATTTT
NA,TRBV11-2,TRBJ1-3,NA,CASSASRTGGNTIYF,TGTGCCAGCAGCGCCTCTCGAACGGGGGGAAACACCATATATTTT
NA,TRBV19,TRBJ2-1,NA,CASSIGYRNNEQFF,TGTGCCAGTAGTATAGGTTACAGGAACAATGAGCAGTTCTTC
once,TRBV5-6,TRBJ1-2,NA,CASSVDLRGYPF,TGTGCCAGCAGCGTAGACTTACGAGGCTACCCCTTC
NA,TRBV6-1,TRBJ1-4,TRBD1,CASSDLPGQGFEKLFF,TGTGCCAGCAGTGATCTACCGGGACAGGGGTTTGAAAAACTGTTTTTT
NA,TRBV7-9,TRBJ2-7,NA,CASSSGSSFSYEQYF,TGTGCCAGCAGCTCCGGGTCCTCATTCTCCTACGAGCAGTACTTC
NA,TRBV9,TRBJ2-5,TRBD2,CASSSTSGGFRQETQYF,TGTGCCAGCAGCTCGACTAGCGGGGGGTTTCGACAAGAGACCCAGTACTTC
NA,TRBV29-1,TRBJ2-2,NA,CSVHTGISGELFF,TGCAGCGTCCACACAGGGATATCCGGGGAGCTGTTTTTT
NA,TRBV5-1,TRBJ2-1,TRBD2,CATPSGDFLYNEQFF,TGCGCCACCCCCAGCGGGGACTTCCTATACAATGAGCAGTTCTTC
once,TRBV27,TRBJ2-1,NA,CASSSIAYNEQFF,TGTGCCAGCAGTAGCATAGCCTACAATGAGCAGTTCTTC
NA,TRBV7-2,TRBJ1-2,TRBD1,CASSLKTGSGYPF,TGTGCCAGCAGCTTAAAGACAGGGAGCGGCTACCCCTTC
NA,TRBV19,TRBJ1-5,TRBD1,CASSNAQGGSNQPQHF,TGTGCCAGTAGTAACGCCCAGGGGGGAAGCAATCAGCCCCAGCATTTT
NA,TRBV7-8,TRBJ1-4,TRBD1,CASSLGQGHEKLFF,TGTGCCAGCAGCTTGGGACAGGGCCATGAAAAACTGTTTTTT
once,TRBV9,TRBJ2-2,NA,CASSTTGLNTGELFF,TGTGCCAGCAGCACAACAGGTTTGAACACCGGGGAGCTGTTTTTT
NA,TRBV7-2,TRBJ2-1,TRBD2,CASSLVAGAYNEQFF,TGTGCCAGCAGCTTAGTAGCGGGAGCTTACAATGAGCAGTTCTTC
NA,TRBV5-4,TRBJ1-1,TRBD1,CASTRTGSTEAFF,TGTGCCAGCACCCGGACAGGGAGCACTGAAGCTTTCTTT
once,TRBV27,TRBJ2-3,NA,CASSEGPSTDTQYF,TGTGCCAGCAGTGAGGGTCCTAGCACAGATACGCAGTATTTT
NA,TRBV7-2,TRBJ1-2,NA,CASSLVGTNYGYTF,TGTGCCAGCAGCTTAGTTGGCACTAACTATGGCTACACCTTC
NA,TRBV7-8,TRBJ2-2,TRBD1,CASSLRPRGHTGELFF,TGTGCCAGCAGCTTACGTCCCAGGGGGCACACCGGGGAGCTGTTTTTT
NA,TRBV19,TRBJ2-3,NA,CASSFSPGTDTQYF,TGTGCCAGTAGTTTTAGCCCGGGCACAGATACGCAGTATTTT
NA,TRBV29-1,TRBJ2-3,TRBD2,CSVEVRLASTDTQYF,TGCAGCGTTGAAGTGCGACTAGCGAGCACAGATACGCAGTATTTT
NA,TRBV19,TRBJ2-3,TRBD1,CATLSQGDRTDTQYF,TGTGCCACTTTATCACAGGGGGATCGAACAGATACGCAGTATTTT
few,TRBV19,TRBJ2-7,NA,CASSLSGTSYEQYF,TGTGCCAGTAGTCTCTCCGGGACATCCTACGAGCAGTACTTC
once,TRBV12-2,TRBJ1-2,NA,CASRLIRTTLYGYTF,TGTGCAAGTCGCTTGATCAGGACAACCCTCTATGGCTACACCTTC
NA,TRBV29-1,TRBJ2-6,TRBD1,CSVRGGTGGESSGANVLTF,TGCAGCGTTAGGGGAGGGACAGGGGGCGAGAGCTCTGGGGCCAACGTCCTGACTTTC
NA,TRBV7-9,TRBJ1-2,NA,CASSLNAGVGYTF,TGTGCCAGCAGCTTAAATGCCGGGGTCGGCTACACCTTC
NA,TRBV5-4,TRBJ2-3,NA,CASSRKGLGQYF,TGTGCCAGCAGCCGCAAGGGGCTCGGGCAGTATTTT
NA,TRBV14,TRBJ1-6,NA,CASTRPGDCNSPLHF,TGTGCCAGCACCCGCCCGGGAGATTGTAATTCACCCCTCCACTTT
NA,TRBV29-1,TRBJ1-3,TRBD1,CSVGPGQGENTIYF,TGCAGCGTCGGACCAGGGCAGGGGGAAAACACCATATATTTT
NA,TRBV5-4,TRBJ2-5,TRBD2,CASSQRLAGGQETQYF,TGTGCCAGCAGCCAGAGACTAGCGGGGGGACAAGAGACCCAGTACTTC
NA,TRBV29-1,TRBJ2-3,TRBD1,CSAPPGTGAADTQYF,TGCAGCGCCCCCCCCGGGACAGGGGCGGCAGATACGCAGTATTTT
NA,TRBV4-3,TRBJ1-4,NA,CASSQEMRPGLNEKLFF,TGCGCCAGCAGCCAAGAGATGAGACCAGGCCTGAATGAAAAACTGTTTTTT
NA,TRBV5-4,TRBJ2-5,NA,CASSLGRERQETQYF,TGTGCCAGCAGCTTGGGCCGGGAACGACAAGAGACCCAGTACTTC
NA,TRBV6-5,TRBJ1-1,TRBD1,CASSPKRQGGGRAFF,TGTGCCAGCAGCCCCAAAAGACAGGGAGGAGGGAGGGCTTTCTTT
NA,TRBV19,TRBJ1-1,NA,CASSIIFTGTEAFF,TGTGCCAGTAGTATTATATTTACGGGCACTGAAGCTTTCTTT
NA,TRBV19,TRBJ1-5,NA,CASSLGYQPQHF,TGTGCCAGTAGTCTTGGCTATCAGCCCCAGCATTTT
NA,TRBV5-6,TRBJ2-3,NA,CASSLVPGQSSTDTQYF,TGTGCCAGCAGCTTGGTCCCAGGACAGTCTAGCACAGATACGCAGTATTTT
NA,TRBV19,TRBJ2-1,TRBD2,CASSPRTSGSSYNEQFF,TGTGCCAGTAGTCCCCGGACTAGCGGGAGTTCTTACAATGAGCAGTTCTTC